The TCR beta chain under discussion was sequenced for a study of control samples from healthy donors and cancer patients. The germline CDR1 and CDR2 sequences are MNHEY and SMNVEV (reference sequence). This CDR3 spans 17 amino acids. V was pared by 5 bases and J by 6 bases, with 23 bases between. TCRdb's table, derived via immunoSEQ multiplex PCR, lists solely in-frame clones and lacks some. The table records roughly 30,000 clones, roughly 87% of them present only once. Sequencing was done on a sample of formalin-fixed, paraffin-embedded tissue. The clonotype originates from a female donor with melanoma. V usage is TRBV27 and J usage is TRBJ2-1, with D perhaps TRBD1 or TRBD2 (9 bases each). CDR3 sequence: CASSHRGLAGGPNEQFF. The CDR3 coding sequence is TGTGCCAGCAGTCACAGGGGGCTGGCGGGAGGGCCCAATGAGCAGTTCTTC.